Listed here is a single T cell receptor (beta chain). This CDR3 contains 15 residues. CDR1 is LNHDA and CDR2 is SQIVND in the germline V gene (reference sequence). The V gene end was trimmed by 5 bases and the J gene end by 5 bases; junction bases not matched to a gene: 9. This entry comes from a study of blood T cell repertoires in COVID-19. About the research overall: Whether acute or convalescent, the COVID-19 samples came from the United States, Italy and Spain. The analysed material was cDNA or gDNA that came from T cells, B-cell-depleted T cells, or PBMCs.

Sequencing was performed with immunoSEQ multiplex PCR; in TCRdb, only in-frame clones are kept and a portion is missing. The repertoire holds 70,000 to 85,000 clones, with roughly 90% as singletons. This chain joins TRBV19 and TRBJ1-2; 9 nucleotides align to TRBD1. The sequenced material came from peripheral blood. The sequence was obtained from a woman aged 50 to 65 with active or convalescent COVID-19. CDR3: CASSSQGTGRYGYTF. The CDR3 DNA reads TGTGCCAGTAGTTCCCAAGGGACAGGGCGATATGGCTACACCTTC.